This is a list of T cell receptor beta chains from one sample in a study of blood T cell repertoires in COVID-19. Sequenced by immunoSEQ multiplex PCR; TCRdb stores in-frame clones only, minus some. This sample has some 300,000 clones, with roughly 90% found just once. Sequencing was done on a sample of PBMCs or T cells enriched from blood (not recorded which). These receptor sequences come from a woman aged 18-30 years with acute COVID-19. CDR3s include the opening cysteine and the closing phenylalanine or tryptophan. The D gene is left open where the match is weak. Size is omitted from some rows. Given values are once, few, many or a class for expanded clones.

D gene	J gene	V gene	clone size	CDR3 protein	CDR3 DNA
TRBD1	TRBJ1-2	TRBV19	-	CASSIAAGTGNGYTF	TGTGCCAGTAGTATAGCCGCCGGGACAGGGAATGGCTACACCTTC
-	TRBJ2-6	TRBV25-1	-	CASSGTGRDLGANVLTF	TGTGCCAGCAGTGGGACAGGGAGGGATCTGGGGGCCAACGTCCTGACTTTC
-	TRBJ2-1	TRBV6-5	-	CASSLALSYNEQFF	TGTGCCAGCAGTTTAGCGTTGTCCTACAATGAGCAGTTCTTC
TRBD1	TRBJ1-2	TRBV28	-	CASSFGGQARLGFGYTF	TGTGCCAGCAGTTTCGGGGGACAGGCTAGACTAGGGTTTGGCTACACCTTC
-	TRBJ2-4	TRBV28	-	CASSFSLPGRGHIQYF	TGTGCCAGCAGTTTCTCTCTCCCTGGGAGAGGGCACATTCAGTACTTC
TRBD1	TRBJ2-7	TRBV29-1	-	CSVETGVPYEQYF	TGCAGCGTTGAAACAGGGGTCCCCTACGAGCAGTACTTC
-	TRBJ1-2	TRBV24-1	-	CATSGPQGSSANYGYTF	TGTGCCACCAGTGGACCCCAGGGGAGTTCTGCTAACTATGGCTACACCTTC
-	TRBJ1-4	TRBV19	-	CASSDATSGDEKLFF	TGTGCCAGTTCTGACGCAACCTCGGGGGATGAAAAACTGTTTTTT
-	TRBJ1-2	TRBV10-1	once	CASSESLKSGYTF	TGCGCCAGCAGTGAGTCGCTGAAGAGCGGCTACACCTTC
-	TRBJ1-5	TRBV7-9	-	CASSLGGVKGPQHF	TGTGCCAGCAGCTTAGGGGGGGTGAAGGGGCCCCAGCATTTT
TRBD2	TRBJ2-7	TRBV2	once	CASSEASEFSGGIYYEQYF	TGTGCCAGCAGTGAAGCATCAGAGTTTAGCGGGGGAATCTACTACGAGCAGTACTTC
-	TRBJ2-1	TRBV18	-	CASSPGYLTSYNEQFF	TGTGCCAGCTCACCGGGCTACCTTACCTCTTACAATGAGCAGTTCTTC
-	TRBJ2-3	TRBV5-4	-	CASSESGSTDTQYF	TGTGCCAGCAGCGAATCGGGTAGCACAGATACGCAGTATTTT
-	TRBJ1-6	TRBV25-1	-	CASSESGQGSYNSPLHF	TGTGCCAGCAGTGAATCAGGCCAGGGCTCCTATAATTCACCCCTCCACTTT
-	TRBJ2-2	TRBV7-9	-	CASSSQGRSTGELFF	TGTGCCAGCAGCTCCCAGGGTCGGTCCACCGGGGAGCTGTTTTTT
TRBD1	TRBJ1-2	TRBV16	-	CASSHYRQGNYGYTF	TGTGCCAGCAGCCACTATCGACAGGGAAACTATGGCTACACCTTC